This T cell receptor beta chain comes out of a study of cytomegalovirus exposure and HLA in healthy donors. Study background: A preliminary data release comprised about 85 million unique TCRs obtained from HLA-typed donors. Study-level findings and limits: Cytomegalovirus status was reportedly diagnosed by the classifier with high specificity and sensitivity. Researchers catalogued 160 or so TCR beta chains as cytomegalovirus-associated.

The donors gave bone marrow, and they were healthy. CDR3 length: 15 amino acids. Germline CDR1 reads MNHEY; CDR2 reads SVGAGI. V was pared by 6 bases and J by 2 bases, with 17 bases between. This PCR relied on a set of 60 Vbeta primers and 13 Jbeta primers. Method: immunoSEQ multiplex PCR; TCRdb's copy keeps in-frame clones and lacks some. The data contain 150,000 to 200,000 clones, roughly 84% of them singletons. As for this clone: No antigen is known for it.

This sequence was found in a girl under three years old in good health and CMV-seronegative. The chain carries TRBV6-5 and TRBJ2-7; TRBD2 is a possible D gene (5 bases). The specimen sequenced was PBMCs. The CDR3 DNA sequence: TGTGCCAGCAGCCGCACCGGATCCGGGGCCTACGAGCAGTACTTC. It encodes CASSRTGSGAYEQYF.